These T cell receptor beta chains were read from a single sample in a study of blood T cell repertoires in COVID-19. Repertoires were generated with immunoSEQ multiplex PCR, while TCRdb's copy carries only in-frame clones and drops some. The repertoire holds about 80,000 clones, with about 89% as singletons. The sequenced material came from peripheral blood. The receptors here all came from a man between 65 and 80 years old with active or convalescent COVID-19. Both conserved end residues are part of each CDR3.

CASSLGRGGQNTEAFF | TRBV7-2
CATSRVTGQGETQYF | TRBV24-1
CASSWGQGNYGYTF | TRBV27
CASSEARAGGNSPLHF | TRBV2
CASSYGPGGQPQHF | TRBV6-5
CASSPLQGQPQHF | TRBV7-9
CASLADRGETQYF | TRBV2
CASSPDRGDNQPQHF | TRBV27
CAISNTTRLYGYTF | TRBV10-3
CASSVARETFGQGSPGEQFF | TRBV9
CASSLAGHTGELFF | TRBV7-6
CASSFKGTGVGGYTF | TRBV5-4
CASSQVGSPRGGRQETQYF | TRBV3-1/TRBV3-2
CASSLVPGNTIYF | TRBV5-4
CASRTLANTGELFF | TRBV5-1
CASSLGQGADEQYF | TRBV11-2
CASSSTGSYSGNTIYF | TRBV6-5
CASSRGVYNEQFF | TRBV7-3
CATRPSSYNEQFF | TRBV24-1
CASTITVYSYNEQFF | TRBV6-5
CASSYSGGAGNTIYF | TRBV6-5
CASSFDRYLNYGYTF | TRBV27